Listed below are T cell receptor beta chains from one sample, sequenced in a study of Ad26.COV2.S vaccination and SARS-CoV-2 variants. Using immunoSEQ multiplex PCR, the repertoire was profiled, and TCRdb retains in-frame clones only, with some absent. The sample lists more than 400,000 clones, around 92% occurring once. The sample was peripheral blood, taken in a trial of Ad26.COV2.S vaccine versus placebo. The receptors were sampled from a person between 18 and 65 years old who received the Ad26.COV2.S COVID-19 vaccine or a placebo. The CDR3 runs from the conserved cysteine through the conserved F or W. D genes are given only for firm matches. Size is stated for part of the rows, as once, few or many counts, or as a class when the clone is expanded.

V	size	J	D	DNA	CDR3
TRBV5-5	NA	TRBJ2-7	NA	TGTGCCAGCAGCTTGGGAGGTCCTGAGCAGTACTTC	CASSLGGPEQYF
TRBV3-1/TRBV3-2	NA	TRBJ1-2	NA	TGTGCCAGCAGCCAACGGGGGAACAACTATGGCTACACCTTC	CASSQRGNNYGYTF
TRBV14	NA	TRBJ2-1	TRBD2	TGTGCCAGCAGCCAACGCGGGGGGGCCTGGGTCAATGAGCAGTTCTTC	CASSQRGGAWVNEQFF
TRBV5-6	NA	TRBJ2-3	TRBD1	TGTGCCAGCAGCGAATTCCGGGACAGGGGACCCGATACGCAGTATTTT	CASSEFRDRGPDTQYF
TRBV19	NA	TRBJ1-5	TRBD1	TGTGCCAGTAGTATCGTCCAGGGGGCGACGAATAGCAATCAGCCCCAGCATTTT	CASSIVQGATNSNQPQHF
TRBV11-2	NA	TRBJ2-5	NA	TGTGCCAGCAGCTGGGGACCAAACATTAACTTC	CASSWGPNINF
TRBV5-1	NA	TRBJ1-1	NA	TGCGCCAGCACCCGGGGGGCAGTGATGAACACTGAAGCTTTCTTT	CASTRGAVMNTEAFF
TRBV30	NA	TRBJ1-6	TRBD1	TGTGCCTGGAGTGTACAGGGGCTATCCACCCTCCACTTT	CAWSVQGLSTLHF
TRBV4-3	NA	TRBJ2-1	TRBD2	TGCGCCAGCAGCCAAGATAGGGCGGGGGGACGCAGTGAGCAGTTCTTC	CASSQDRAGGRSEQFF
TRBV30	once	TRBJ2-7	TRBD2	TGTGCCTGGAGTAAGGGACTAGCGGGGTCCCGCGGTTCGGAGCAGTACTTC	CAWSKGLAGSRGSEQYF
TRBV2	NA	TRBJ2-7	NA	TGTGCCAGCAGGGCCCTGACAGGATACTACGAGCAGTACTTC	CASRALTGYYEQYF
TRBV7-9	NA	TRBJ2-4	NA	TGTGCCAGCAGCTTATTGATAGCCAAAAACATTCAGTACTTC	CASSLLIAKNIQYF
TRBV10-3	NA	TRBJ1-5	TRBD1	TGTGCCATCAGTGATTTCCGGGACAGTATTCAGCCCCAGCATTTT	CAISDFRDSIQPQHF
TRBV6-6	once	TRBJ1-4	TRBD1	TGTGCCAGCAGTATCACAGGGGCAGCTAATGAAAAACTGTTTTTT	CASSITGAANEKLFF
TRBV30	NA	TRBJ1-3	NA	TGTGCCTGGAGCACATCCGGAAACACCATATATTTT	CAWSTSGNTIYF
TRBV6-5	NA	TRBJ2-7	NA	TGTGCCATTCTTATTATAGACAGGCCATCCTACGAGCAGTACTTC	CAILIIDRPSYEQYF
TRBV5-3	NA	TRBJ2-1	NA	TGTGCCAGAAGCTTGGCAGGGGTCGATGAGCAGTTCTTC	CARSLAGVDEQFF
TRBV19	NA	TRBJ1-2	NA	TGTGCCAGTAGTATTGGCAGGGTTCGTCTCGAGTATGGTGGCTACACCTTC	CASSIGRVRLEYGGYTF
TRBV19	NA	TRBJ1-5	TRBD1	TGTGCCACGCGACAGGGGGTGAGTCAGCCCCAGCATTTT	CATRQGVSQPQHF
TRBV5-8	NA	TRBJ2-7	TRBD2	TGTGCCAGCAGCGAGATAAGCGGGGCGACAACCTACGAGCAGTACTTC	CASSEISGATTYEQYF
TRBV29-1	NA	TRBJ2-7	NA	TGCAGCGTCCGTACTTACGAGCAGTACTTC	CSVRTYEQYF
TRBV4-3	NA	TRBJ1-1	NA	TGCGCCAGCAGCCCCGGTGAGGGACTGAACACTGAAGCTTTCTTT	CASSPGEGLNTEAFF
TRBV15	NA	TRBJ2-3	TRBD2	TGTGCCACCAGCAGCGGCCGGGGGGGGACAGATACGCAGTATTTT	CATSSGRGGTDTQYF
TRBV7-8	NA	TRBJ2-7	TRBD1	TGTGCCAGCAGCTTTGGGACAGGGGGCGCTTCTTACGAGCAGTACTTC	CASSFGTGGASYEQYF
TRBV29-1	NA	TRBJ1-4	NA	TGCAGCGTACGGGGGCTTAGGGATGAAAAACTGTTTTTT	CSVRGLRDEKLFF
TRBV11-2	NA	TRBJ2-7	NA	TGTGCCAGCAGCTTAGTCGGACAGTTCTACGAGCAGTACTTC	CASSLVGQFYEQYF
TRBV9	NA	TRBJ2-1	TRBD1	TGTGCCAGCAGCGTAGCCCGGGACAGGAGTTACAATGAGCAGTTCTTC	CASSVARDRSYNEQFF
TRBV5-4	once	TRBJ1-5	TRBD1	TGTGCCAGCAGCTTGGTTGCTCAGGGGGCAGGGGAATTTGGTCAGCCCCAGCATTTT	CASSLVAQGAGEFGQPQHF
TRBV6-1	NA	TRBJ1-3	TRBD1	TGTGCCAGCAGTGAACAGACAGGGAGAGTATGGGACTCTGGAAACACCATATATTTT	CASSEQTGRVWDSGNTIYF
TRBV4-2	few	TRBJ2-7	NA	TGTGCCAGCAGCCAAGTGCCGGTCTACGAGACGAGGGAGCAGTACTTC	CASSQVPVYETREQYF
TRBV27	NA	TRBJ2-2	NA	TGTGCCACAGGACACCAAACCGGGGAGCTGTTTTTT	CATGHQTGELFF
TRBV7-9	NA	TRBJ1-2	NA	TGTGCCAGCAGCTCTTGGGGGGCAGGGCTCTATGGCTACACCTTC	CASSSWGAGLYGYTF
TRBV19	NA	TRBJ1-2	NA	TGTGCCAGTAGTATAGTCGGAGATCCCTATGGCTACACCTTC	CASSIVGDPYGYTF
TRBV4-3	NA	TRBJ2-3	NA	TGCGCCAGCAGCCAATCCCAGGGAACGACAGATACGCAGTATTTT	CASSQSQGTTDTQYF
TRBV7-9	NA	TRBJ1-1	NA	TGTGCCAGCAGCAGAGGGACGAACGGGAGGTTGAACACTGAAGCTTTCTTT	CASSRGTNGRLNTEAFF
TRBV5-8	NA	TRBJ2-1	NA	TGTGCCAGCAGCTTAGGGATGGATCGGGTCAATGAGCAGTTCTTC	CASSLGMDRVNEQFF
TRBV5-1	NA	TRBJ2-7	TRBD1	TGCGCCAGCAGCTTGAGGAACAGGGGACCCACCTACGAGCAGTACTTC	CASSLRNRGPTYEQYF
TRBV18	NA	TRBJ1-2	NA	TGTGCCAGCTCACCAGGGATTGCGGATGGCTACACCTTC	CASSPGIADGYTF
TRBV28	NA	TRBJ2-6	NA	TGTGCCAGCAGTCTGACAACTGCAGGGTACCCTGGGGCCAACGTCCTGACTTTC	CASSLTTAGYPGANVLTF
TRBV11-2	once	TRBJ2-5	NA	TGTGCCAGCAGCTTAAGTGGGGGGGCCCCAGAGACCCAGTACTTC	CASSLSGGAPETQYF
TRBV10-2	NA	TRBJ2-7	NA	TGCGCCAGCAGTGAGGGTAACAGGGGAGGGTACGAGCAGTACTTC	CASSEGNRGGYEQYF
TRBV19	once	TRBJ2-7	NA	TGTGCCAGTAGTATAGCGGGACCGGCCTACGAGCAGTACTTC	CASSIAGPAYEQYF
TRBV6-5	NA	TRBJ2-5	NA	TGTGCCACCCAAATGGGTCCCCAGGAGGAGACCCAGTACTTC	CATQMGPQEETQYF
TRBV19	NA	TRBJ2-7	NA	TGTGCCAGTAGTATAGGGCTAACCTCCTACGAGCAGTACTTC	CASSIGLTSYEQYF
TRBV5-4	few	TRBJ1-6	NA	TGTGCCAGCAGCTTGGCCCTGGGGGGGAGTTTTGTACCTTCACCCCTCCACTTT	CASSLALGGSFVPSPLHF
TRBV10-3	NA	TRBJ2-7	TRBD1	TGTGCCATCAGTGAGTCGGTCGACAGGGAATCCTACGAGCAGTACTTC	CAISESVDRESYEQYF
TRBV12-3/TRBV12-4	few	TRBJ1-1	NA	TGTGCCAGCAGTCCGGGGACGAACACTGAAGCTTTCTTT	CASSPGTNTEAFF
TRBV27	NA	TRBJ1-1	NA	TGTGCCAGCAGTGCCTATGGACCAGTGACTGAAGCTTTCTTT	CASSAYGPVTEAFF
TRBV7-2	NA	TRBJ1-2	NA	TGTGCCAGCAGGAGAACAGTTGTCTATCAGGCGGGCTACACCTTC	CASRRTVVYQAGYTF
TRBV4-3	NA	TRBJ1-2	TRBD1	TGCGCCAGCAGCCCATCGGGACAGGGCAACTATGGCTACACCTTC	CASSPSGQGNYGYTF